Listed here are 24 T cell receptor beta chains from one sample, sequenced in a study of blood T cell repertoires in COVID-19. The repertoire was sequenced with immunoSEQ multiplex PCR; TCRdb's copy has only in-frame clones and lacks some. The sample consists of 200,000 to 250,000 clones, about 85% of them appearing once. Sequenced sample: peripheral blood. These receptors all stem from a woman younger than 35 who had recovered from COVID-19.

This sequence joins TRBV6-2 or TRBV6-3 and TRBJ2-5; 9 bases align to TRBD2. CDR3 length: 15 amino acids. The V gene's germline CDR1 is MNHEY and CDR2 SVGEGT. V lost 2 bases and J lost 5; bases outside the gene matches: 6. The CDR3 is CASSYMRGGSETQYF. The DNA of the CDR3 is TGTGCCAGCAGTTACATGCGGGGGGGGTCGGAGACCCAGTACTTC.

The rearrangement links TRBV11-2 to TRBJ2-4, with a weak D call TRBD2 (6 bases). V was trimmed by 4 bases and J by 0 bases, leaving 13 bases between them. Germline V gene data show CDR1 as SGHAT and CDR2 as FQNNGV. The CDR3 is 16 residues long. CDR3 nucleotide sequence: TGTGCCAGCAGCTCGAGTAGCGGACTAGCCAAAAACATTCAGTACTTC. Its translation: CASSSSSGLAKNIQYF. Filled out from reference TRBV11-2 and TRBJ2-4, the complete variable domain reads EAGVAQSPRYKIIEKRQSVAFWCNPISGHATLYWYQQILGQGPKLLIQFQNNGVVDDSQLPKDRFSAERLKGVDSTLKIQPAKLEDSAVYLCASSSSSGLAKNIQYFGAGTRLSVL.

The chain recombines TRBV5-1 with TRBJ2-7; D ambiguous. Per germline, CDR1 SGHRS and CDR2 YFSETQ. The CDR3 sequence is 15 residues long. The V and J ends lost 1 base and 0 bases respectively, with 11 bases between them. CDR3 sequence (DNA): TGCGCCAGCAGCTTGTCTGGCGGCCGCTCCTACGAGCAGTACTTC. Encoded protein: CASSLSGGRSYEQYF.

This clone was seen only once. The DNA for the CDR3 is TGTGCCAGTAGTATTCCCACGGTTGGAGCTTTCTTT. Translation: CASSIPTVGAFF. V and J are TRBV19 and TRBJ1-1; D gene uncertain. Trimming removed 3 bases from V and 10 bases from J, with 12 bases in between. Germline CDR1 and CDR2: LNHDA and SQIVND (reference sequence). The CDR3 loop spans 12 amino acids.

J is TRBJ2-1 and V is TRBV6-1; 9 bases are a match to TRBD2. Germline assignment: CDR1 MNHNS and CDR2 SASEGT. With V trimmed by 4 bases and J by 5 bases, 9 bases remained unmatched. This CDR3 is built from 16 residues. The CDR3 loop is CASSALAGGPHNEQFF. The CDR3 DNA reads as TGTGCCAGCAGTGCCTTGGCGGGAGGGCCCCACAATGAGCAGTTCTTC.

The rearrangement joins TRBV24-1 to TRBJ1-5; TRBD1 might be the D (5 bases). The germline V and J ends were trimmed by 4 bases and 1 base, with 10 bases remaining between them. Germline CDR1 KGHDR, CDR2 SFDVKD. The CDR3 covers 15 residues. As DNA, the CDR3 is TGTGCCACCAGTGACTCCGACAGAAGCAATCAGCCCCAGCATTTT. Translation: CATSDSDRSNQPQHF.

The J gene is TRBJ2-7, the V gene TRBV3-1 (or the pseudogene TRBV3-2); D call uncertain. The V end was cut by 4 bases, the J end by 6 bases, with 7 bases between. CDR1 LGHDT and CDR2 YNNKEL come from the germline V gene (reference sequence). The CDR3 has 11 amino acids. The CDR3 DNA reads TGTGCCAGCAGCCCTCCCTGCGAGCAGTACTTC. Translating gives CASSPPCEQYF.

In its sample, this clone was seen once. This chain links TRBV20-1 with TRBJ2-7; D perhaps matches TRBD1 (5 bases). The CDR3 consists of 13 residues. Germline V gives CDR1 DFQATT, CDR2 SNEGSKA (reference sequence). Trimming removed 3 bases from V and 5 bases from J, with 14 bases in between. The CDR3 sequence: CSASWGREHEQYF. CDR3 coding DNA: TGCAGTGCTAGTTGGGGCAGGGAACACGAGCAGTACTTC.

The V gene is TRBV4-3, the J gene TRBJ2-5; D is ambiguous. Per germline, CDR1 LGHNA and CDR2 YSLEER. Trimming removed 0 bases from V and 3 bases from J, with 8 bases in between. The CDR3 length is 14 residues. The chain's CDR3 is CASSQDLGKETQYF. CDR3 sequence (DNA): TGCGCCAGCAGCCAAGATCTAGGTAAAGAGACCCAGTACTTC.

This chain links TRBV5-4 with TRBJ2-7; 13 nucleotides align to TRBD2. V lost 6 bases and J lost 3; bases outside the gene matches: 6. CDR3 length equals 15 residues. Per germline, CDR1 SGHNT and CDR2 YYREEE (reference sequence). CDR3: CASTSGLAGVYEQYF. As DNA, the CDR3 is TGTGCCAGCACCTCAGGACTAGCGGGAGTCTACGAGCAGTACTTC.

The chain has TRBV29-1 and TRBJ2-2; 12 bases are a match to TRBD2. Trimming at V came to 5 bases and at J to 7 bases, leaving 8 bases not matched to a gene. Germline CDR1 is SQVTM and CDR2 is ANQGSEA. This CDR3 has 15 residues. CDR3 DNA sequence: TGCAGCGTTTCTTTACTAGCGGGAGGAGGCGGGGAGCTGTTTTTT. This translates into CSVSLLAGGGGELFF.

The chain links TRBV10-3 to TRBJ1-1; 7 positions agree with TRBD1. This CDR3 region has 15 residues. V shed 1 base, J shed 1 base, and the junction held 3 bases outside the gene matches. CDR1 and CDR2 (germline): ENHRY, SYGVKD. The CDR3 nucleotides are TGTGCCATCAGTGAGTTGGGACAGAAGAACACTGAAGCTTTCTTT. This gives the protein CAISELGQKNTEAFF.

The J gene is TRBJ1-2, the V gene TRBV19, with D possibly TRBD1 on 6 matching bases. This CDR3 has 13 residues. V lost 2 bases, J lost 2 bases, and 6 bases lay in between. Per the germline V gene, CDR1 is LNHDA and CDR2 is SQIVND (reference sequence). CDR3 nucleotide sequence: TGTGCCAGTAGTATACAGGGGAACTATGGCTACACCTTC. It translates to CASSIQGNYGYTF.

The genes are TRBV5-6 and TRBJ1-1; 7 positions match TRBD1. The length of the CDR3 is 12 residues. The J segment lost 10 bases and the V segment lost 3 bases, leaving 6 bases of the junction unmatched. Germline V lookup: CDR1 SGHDT, CDR2 YYEEEE. For the CDR3, the DNA is TGTGCCAGCAGCTCGGAGGGGGCGCGAGCTTTCTTT. Residues: CASSSEGARAFF. The variable domain in full, with the rest retrieved from reference TRBV5-6 and TRBJ1-1, is DAGVTQSPTHLIKTRGQQVTLRCSPKSGHDTVSWYQQALGQGPQFIFQYYEEEERQRGNFPDRFSGHQFPNYSSELNVNALLLGDSALYLCASSSEGARAFFGQGTRLTVV.

The genes are TRBV6-5 and TRBJ1-3; 7 positions agree with TRBD1. Trimming took 2 bases from V and 1 from J; bases not matched to a gene: 2. This CDR3 is 15 amino acids long. From germline, CDR1 is MNHEY and CDR2 SVGAGI. The CDR3 loop is CASSYQGESGNTIYF. CDR3 bases: TGTGCCAGCAGTTACCAGGGGGAATCTGGAAACACCATATATTTT.

The chain uses TRBV27 and TRBJ2-7, with D maybe TRBD2 (5 bases). This CDR3 is 16 amino acids long. Per germline, CDR1 MNHEY and CDR2 SMNVEV (reference sequence). V was cut by 0 bases and J by 0 bases, with 12 bases left in between. The CDR3 nucleotides are TGTGCCAGCAGTTTATCGCCGGGATTAAGCTCCTACGAGCAGTACTTC. It encodes CASSLSPGLSSYEQYF.

The chain recombines TRBV11-2 with TRBJ1-1; tentatively, D is TRBD1 (6 bases). This CDR3 spans 17 amino acids. V was pared by 1 base and J by 0 bases, with 15 bases between. The V gene's germline CDR1 is SGHAT and CDR2 FQNNGV. The CDR3 loop reads CASSLARGLGLNTEAFF. CDR3 sequence (DNA): TGTGCCAGCAGCTTAGCCAGGGGCCTAGGCTTGAACACTGAAGCTTTCTTT.

This sequence joins TRBV7-3 and TRBJ2-7, with 7 nucleotides matching TRBD1. The CDR3 covers 14 residues. Trimming at V came to 5 bases and at J to 5 bases, leaving 9 bases not matched to a gene. Germline V CDR1 and CDR2: SGHTA, FQGTGA. The chain's CDR3 is CASSLGGSGDEQYF. The CDR3, as DNA: TGTGCCAGCAGCCTAGGGGGCTCGGGTGACGAGCAGTACTTC.

The J gene is TRBJ2-6, the V gene TRBV12-5; 8 nucleotides match TRBD1. CDR1 is LGHNT, CDR2 FRNRAP, per germline. After removal of 1 base from V and 4 bases from J, the junction contained 3 bases not matched to a gene. CDR3 length equals 16 residues. The CDR3 region is CASGLDRGAGANVLTF. The CDR3, as DNA: TGTGCTAGTGGTTTGGACAGGGGGGCCGGGGCCAACGTCCTGACTTTC.

The chain is built from TRBV19 and TRBJ2-3; tentatively, D is TRBD2 (6 bases). Germline CDR1 is LNHDA and CDR2 is SQIVND (reference sequence). The CDR3 consists of 14 residues. The ends were cut back, 6 bases at V and 1 base at J, with 11 bases in the middle. The CDR3: CASSQWGGTDTQYF. CDR3 in DNA: TGTGCCAGTAGCCAATGGGGGGGCACAGATACGCAGTATTTT.

This clone has only one observation. This chain connects TRBV28 to TRBJ2-1, with D unclear. Looked up from germline, CDR1 is MDHEN and CDR2 is SYDVKM. There are 11 residues in the CDR3. Trimming pared 6 bases from V and 10 bases from J, leaving 10 bases between. CDR3 amino acids: CASSSLEEQFF. The CDR3 bases are TGTGCCAGCAGCTCCTTAGAAGAGCAGTTCTTC.

The rearrangement joins TRBV7-3 to TRBJ2-3; 12 bases match TRBD2. The CDR3 contains 16 residues. CDR1 and CDR2 (germline): SGHTA, FQGTGA. The V segment lost 6 bases and the J segment 4 bases; nucleotides outside the gene matches: 8. CDR3 DNA sequence: TGTGCCAGCAGTTTCACTAGCGGGAGGAGATCAGATACGCAGTATTTT. Translating gives CASSFTSGRRSDTQYF.

The rearrangement uses TRBV19 and TRBJ1-1; possibly TRBD1 for D (6 bases). The CDR3 consists of 12 residues. Per the germline V gene, CDR1 is LNHDA and CDR2 is SQIVND (reference sequence). V was cut by 6 bases and J by 6 bases, with 11 bases left in between. The CDR3 DNA reads as TGTGCCAGTAGCACGGACAGCCCTGAAGCTTTCTTT. It encodes CASSTDSPEAFF.

The chain employs TRBV11-1 and TRBJ2-7; TRBD2 matches 8 bases. Germline loops: CDR1 SGHAT, CDR2 FQDESV (reference sequence). CDR3 length equals 16 residues. Trimming cost V 1 base and J 2 bases; bases outside gene matches: 7. The CDR3 DNA is TGTGCCAGCAGCTTAGGAGGTACTAGCGGCACCTACGAGCAGTACTTC. It translates to CASSLGGTSGTYEQYF.